These 17 T cell receptor beta chains came from one sample sequenced in a study of response to subunit inactivated influenza vaccine. TCRdb itself ran the RT-PCR reads through MiXCR, one entry per CDR3 protein. The table records hundreds of thousands of distinct CDR3 sequences, over 9% of them present only once. These data also featured in a second study, about T cells expressing NK-cell markers. In that study: UMI-tagged 5'RACE template switching yielded the TCR beta cDNA.

The starting material was PBMCs from blood, obtained on the day of vaccination. The receptors were gathered from a man in his fifties who received an inactivated influenza vaccine.

The chain uses TRBV10-1 and TRBJ2-3; either TRBD1 or TRBD2 may fit D (5 bases each). CDR1 and CDR2 from the germline V gene are WNHNN and SYGVQD (reference sequence). With 0 bases removed from V and 5 bases from J, the gap between germline ends came to 12 bases. The CDR3 runs to 15 residues. CDR3 loop: CASSESVGAGDTQYF. CDR3 in DNA: TGCGCCAGCAGTGAGTCGGTTGGGGCGGGAGATACGCAGTATTTT.

In this sample, this clonotype turned up a few times. CDR3 nucleotides: TGTGCCAGCAGTTACTCGATGGGCGGGGTCACTGAAGCTTTCTTT. This sequence encodes CASSYSMGGVTEAFF. The chain uses TRBV6-5 and TRBJ1-1, with D hard to call. The CDR3 contains 15 residues. In germline, CDR1 is MNHEY, CDR2 SVGAGI. Trimming took off 0 bases at V and 4 bases at J, with 12 bases between the two ends.

This clonotype has a handful of counts. The chain combines TRBV20-1 with TRBJ2-1, with D hard to call. The CDR3 spans 14 residues. V shed 6 bases and J shed 4 bases, with 16 bases lying between them. CDR1 is DFQATT, CDR2 SNEGSKA, per germline (reference sequence). Here the CDR3 DNA reads TGCAGTGCGAACGTCCGTGGCCTATACAATGAGCAGTTCTTC. Translation gives CSANVRGLYNEQFF.

This clonotype was recorded at least ten times. The rearrangement joins TRBV20-1 to TRBJ2-1; D ambiguous. The CDR3 runs 15 residues. From germline, CDR1 is DFQATT and CDR2 SNEGSKA (reference sequence). Deletions cut 0 bases from V and 3 bases from J, with 12 bases between. CDR3 sequence reads: CSARERPDVYNEQFF. The CDR3 DNA sequence: TGCAGTGCTAGAGAACGGCCGGACGTCTACAATGAGCAGTTCTTC.

This clonotype was seen repeatedly, ten times or more. The V call is TRBV4-1, the J call TRBJ2-7; 10 nucleotides match TRBD2. The trim removed 3 bases at V and 7 bases at J, leaving 12 bases unmatched. This CDR3 is 16 amino acids long. The germline CDR1 and CDR2 sequences are MGHRA and YSYEKL. The CDR3 region is CASSHSTPGLAREQYF. In DNA form, the CDR3 reads TGCGCCAGCAGCCACAGTACTCCGGGACTAGCGCGTGAGCAGTACTTC.

This clonotype was counted a few times. The J gene is TRBJ2-4, the V gene TRBV7-9; tentative D call: TRBD1 (6 bases). There are 12 residues in the CDR3. V was shortened by 6 bases and J by 8 bases, with 11 bases between the two germline ends. Germline CDR1 SEHNR, CDR2 FQNEAQ (reference sequence). Here the CDR3 DNA reads TGTGCCAGCAGAAACAGGGCGGACATTCAGTACTTC. It codes for CASRNRADIQYF.

The sample holds a few counts of this clonotype. The chain carries TRBV20-1 and TRBJ2-1; D is perhaps TRBD2 (5 bases). CDR1 is DFQATT and CDR2 is SNEGSKA in the germline V gene (reference sequence). This CDR3 comprises 11 residues. V was clipped by 1 base and J by 10 bases, with 8 bases between them. CDR3 in amino acids: CSARAGIEQFF. CDR3 in DNA: TGCAGTGCTAGAGCCGGGATCGAGCAGTTCTTC.

V is TRBV20-1 and J is TRBJ2-7; D is uncertain. V lost 3 bases to trimming and J lost 7 bases, with 13 bases between them. The CDR3 sequence is 12 residues long. CDR1 and CDR2 from the germline V gene are DFQATT and SNEGSKA (reference sequence). This CDR3 is CSARNLKGEQYF. In DNA form, the CDR3 reads TGCAGTGCTAGGAATCTAAAGGGAGAGCAGTACTTC.

In this sample, this clonotype turned up many times. The rearrangement uses TRBV9 and TRBJ2-3; 13 bases are a match to TRBD2. Germline loops: CDR1 SGDLS, CDR2 YYNGEE. The CDR3 spans 16 residues. J gave up 3 bases and V 4 bases, and 5 bases lay outside the gene matches. CDR3 bases: TGTGCCAGCAGCCGACTAGCGGGAGGTGGAACAGATACGCAGTATTTT. Residues: CASSRLAGGGTDTQYF.

This chain connects TRBV7-6 to TRBJ2-1; TRBD2 matches 7 bases. The CDR3 is 18 residues long. Germline V gene sequence: CDR1 SGHVS, CDR2 FNYEAQ. V lost 3 bases to trimming and J lost 0 bases; unmatched junction nucleotides: 11. CDR3: CASSFSPPRDYSYNEQFF. The CDR3 nucleotides are TGTGCCAGCAGCTTTTCCCCCCCCCGGGACTACTCCTACAATGAGCAGTTCTTC.

This clonotype was observed many times. This chain's CDR3 is CASGIWSYNEQFF. The CDR3, as DNA: TGTGCCAGCGGGATTTGGTCCTACAATGAGCAGTTCTTC. The genes are TRBV11-2 and TRBJ2-1; D is ambiguous. V lost 8 bases and J lost 1, with 9 bases in between. Germline V gene lookup returns CDR1 SGHAT and CDR2 FQNNGV. The CDR3 consists of 13 residues.

This clonotype was seen only a few times. DNA for the CDR3: TGTGCCAGCAGCGGGACAGGGGCGGGCACCGGGGAGCTGTTTTTT. Its translation is CASSGTGAGTGELFF. The chain combines TRBV7-9 with TRBJ2-2; TRBD1 matches at 10 bases. CDR1 is SEHNR, CDR2 FQNEAQ, per germline (reference sequence). With 5 bases clipped from V and 4 bases from J, the junction kept 4 bases outside the gene matches. The CDR3 sequence is 15 residues long.

A few counts support this clonotype. The chain carries TRBV29-1 and TRBJ2-7, with TRBD2 as a possible D gene (5 bases). Trimming took off 6 bases at V and 5 bases at J, with 17 bases between the two ends. The CDR3 runs to 13 residues. The germline V gene encodes CDR1 SQVTM and CDR2 ANQGSEA. The CDR3 here is CSVPPERINEQYF. Here the CDR3 DNA reads TGCAGCGTCCCACCTGAGCGGATTAACGAGCAGTACTTC.

Details on this clonotype: This likely comes from a read error, as the CDR3 has no conserved phenylalanine or tryptophan at its end. The limits of the CDR3 on the DNA are not certain, so only TCRdb's listed CDR3 is given. V usage is TRBV6-5 and J usage is TRBJ1-1. A total of 15 residues make up the CDR3, ends included. The germline V gene has CDR1 MNHEY and CDR2 SVGAGI. The CDR3 here is CASSYSRTPAREPLV.

The sample holds many counts of this clonotype. V is TRBV29-1 and J is TRBJ2-1; the match to TRBD2 covers 10 bases. The CDR3 length is 17 residues. Germline CDR1 SQVTM, CDR2 ANQGSEA. J gave up 7 bases and V 1 base, and 13 bases lay outside the gene matches. CDR3: CSVEGLAGHGVWNEQFF. CDR3 sequence (DNA): TGCAGCGTTGAAGGACTAGCGGGTCATGGGGTATGGAATGAGCAGTTCTTC.

The genes are TRBV12-3 or TRBV12-4 and TRBJ1-2; a weak D match, TRBD1 (5 bases). Trimming pared 5 bases from V and 8 bases from J, leaving 18 bases between. The CDR3 contains 14 residues. The CDR3: CASSNPPGQRGYTF. The CDR3 nucleotides read TGTGCCAGCAGTAACCCGCCTGGACAAAGAGGCTACACCTTC.

This clonotype was detected a few times. V is TRBV10-3 and J is TRBJ2-6; D might be TRBD1 (6 bases). There are 13 residues in the CDR3. V was pared by 10 bases and J by 3 bases, with 10 bases between. Germline V gene data show CDR1 as ENHRY and CDR2 as SYGVKD. The CDR3: CATTGSGANVLTF. DNA for the CDR3: TGTGCCACTACAGGGAGTGGGGCCAACGTCCTGACTTTC.